The 9 T cell receptor beta chains below were found in one sample sequenced in a study of post-analysis software for immune sequencing data. Study-level points and caveats: When patients were compared with controls, four to six TRBV segments were more frequent, TRBV5-6, TRBV5-1 and TRBV20-1 among them.

Their antigens are not known. Unique molecular identifiers were carried by the TCR beta cDNA libraries. In TCRdb, the PCR reads were re-called with MiXCR into one record per CDR3 protein. Of a few hundred thousand distinct CDR3 sequences listed, nearly 45% are singletons. Sequencing used blood. The receptors originated from a girl under 18 with multiple sclerosis.

This clonotype was seen many times. The rearrangement uses TRBV29-1 and TRBJ2-4, with a possible D match to TRBD2 (5 bases). V was trimmed by 4 bases and J by 0 bases, leaving 16 bases between them. The germline V gene encodes CDR1 SQVTM and CDR2 ANQGSEA. The CDR3 runs to 16 residues. The DNA for the CDR3 is TGCAGCGTTGGAGGCTCGGGGAATGTAGCCAAAAACATTCAGTACTTC. It specifies CSVGGSGNVAKNIQYF.

This chain links TRBV20-1 with TRBJ2-7; possibly TRBD2 for D (6 bases). The CDR3 covers 18 residues. Between the trimmed V and J ends, which lost 2 bases and 0 bases, there was a span of 23 bases. Germline CDR1 DFQATT, CDR2 SNEGSKA (reference sequence). CDR3 coding DNA: TGCAGTGCTAGATGCCCCCAGGGTGAGCTAGCGCTCTCCTACGAGCAGTACTTC. Translated: CSARCPQGELALSYEQYF.

The rearrangement uses TRBV5-1 and TRBJ2-3, with D tentatively TRBD2 (6 bases). V was pared by 7 bases and J by 2 bases, with 11 bases between. The CDR3 loop spans 13 amino acids. The V gene's germline CDR1 is SGHRS and CDR2 YFSETQ. This chain's CDR3 is CASRDSYTDTQYF. CDR3 DNA sequence: TGCGCCAGCCGGGACTCGTACACAGATACGCAGTATTTT.

The V gene is TRBV28, the J gene TRBJ2-5; D not certain. The DNA end lines up better with TRBJ2-7; the J call may be wrong. Germline CDR1 MDHEN, CDR2 SYDVKM. The length of the CDR3 is 12 residues. CDR3 sequence reads: CASSLRMYEQYF. Written as DNA, the CDR3 is TGTGCCAGCAGTTTAAGGATGTACGAGCAGTACTTC.

The CDR3 nucleotides are TGCAGCGTGTTACAGGGAGTTTTTACCGGGGAGCTGTTTTTT. This translates into CSVLQGVFTGELFF. The rearrangement links TRBV29-1 to TRBJ2-2; TRBD1 is a possible D gene (6 bases). The CDR3 is made up of 14 amino acids. CDR1 is SQVTM, CDR2 ANQGSEA, per germline. The V end was cut by 6 bases, the J end by 5 bases, with 16 bases between.

The V gene is TRBV11-2, the J gene TRBJ2-7, with D perhaps being TRBD1 or TRBD2 (5 bases each). Germline V gene lookup returns CDR1 SGHAT and CDR2 FQNNGV. This CDR3 contains 14 residues. Trimming removed 1 base at V and 2 bases at J, with 9 bases between. CDR3 sequence: CASSLVEGTYEQYF. The DNA for the CDR3 is TGTGCCAGCAGCTTAGTTGAGGGGACCTACGAGCAGTACTTC.

There are a few counts of this clonotype. The chain is built from TRBV9 and TRBJ2-3; 8 bases fit TRBD1. J gave up 0 bases and V 0 bases, and 6 bases lay outside the gene matches. The CDR3 extends over 17 amino acids. Germline V lookup: CDR1 SGDLS, CDR2 YYNGEE. For the CDR3, the DNA is TGTGCCAGCAGCGTAGGCTTTCGGACAGGGAGCACAGATACGCAGTATTTT. Translation: CASSVGFRTGSTDTQYF.

This clonotype turned up a few times. The V and J genes are TRBV9 and TRBJ2-7, with 8 bases fitting TRBD1. Trimming took 2 bases from V and 4 from J; bases not matched to a gene: 14. The CDR3 has 17 residues. Germline CDR1 SGDLS, CDR2 YYNGEE. CDR3 residues: CASSVRPIGQGGYEQYF. The CDR3 DNA reads as TGTGCCAGCAGCGTCCGGCCAATAGGACAGGGAGGTTACGAGCAGTACTTC.

This clonotype was seen a handful of times. The chain combines TRBV18 with TRBJ2-4, with 7 bases identical to TRBD1. Trimming cost V 1 base and J 0 bases; bases outside gene matches: 6. Looked up from germline, CDR1 is KGHSH and CDR2 is LQKENI. CDR3 size: 17 residues. The CDR3 DNA reads TGTGCCAGCTCACCACGGTCCGGGACAGTAGCCAAAAACATTCAGTACTTC. It yields the protein CASSPRSGTVAKNIQYF.